This TCR beta chain comes out of a study of PD-1 blockade in classical Hodgkin lymphoma. Notes on the study in general: There was a significant rise in CD4+ TCR diversity by C4D1, with no such rise for CD8+.

After autologous stem cell transplantation all patients relapsed, and prior brentuximab vedotin exposure differed between cohorts. TCRdb keeps only in-frame clones here, not all; method: immunoSEQ multiplex PCR. In the table there are over 15,000 clones, around 85% of which are singletons. Germline CDR1 MDHEN, CDR2 SYDVKM. V dropped 5 bases and J dropped 1 base, with 13 bases sitting between them. The CDR3 contains 15 residues. With regard to this clone: What it binds is unknown.

This rearrangement joins TRBV28 to TRBJ2-3; D possibly corresponds to TRBD1 (7 bases). The sample in question was peripheral blood mononuclear cells (PBMCs), obtained at baseline. The TCR was taken from a human donor with classical Hodgkin lymphoma. CDR3 bases: TGTGCCAGCAGTGCAGGGGGGACTCGCACAGATACGCAGTATTTT. This encodes CASSAGGTRTDTQYF.